This T cell receptor (beta chain) is from a study of cytomegalovirus exposure and HLA in healthy donors. Germline lookup yields CDR1 SGHRS and CDR2 YFSETQ. The CDR3 length is 17 residues. Trimming pared 0 bases from V and 4 bases from J, leaving 16 bases between. Worth noting for this clone: Antigen: not known.

Primers for the PCR totalled 60 Vbeta and 13 Jbeta. Sequencing used immunoSEQ multiplex PCR; TCRdb keeps in-frame clones, though not all of them. In total, the table holds 200,000 to 250,000 clones. Notes on the study in general: Sequencing likely caused a cluster of highly shared sequence variants. Apart from CMV serostatus, no immune exposure information was available.

This sequence was found in a girl aged 2 to 10 in good health and CMV-seropositive. The J gene is TRBJ2-2, the V gene TRBV5-1; TRBD1 is a possible D gene (5 bases). Material: PBMCs. The CDR3 region has the DNA TGCGCCAGCAGCTTGGGGCCCCAGGGCCCGAGCACCGGGGAGCTGTTTTTT. Its protein product is CASSLGPQGPSTGELFF.